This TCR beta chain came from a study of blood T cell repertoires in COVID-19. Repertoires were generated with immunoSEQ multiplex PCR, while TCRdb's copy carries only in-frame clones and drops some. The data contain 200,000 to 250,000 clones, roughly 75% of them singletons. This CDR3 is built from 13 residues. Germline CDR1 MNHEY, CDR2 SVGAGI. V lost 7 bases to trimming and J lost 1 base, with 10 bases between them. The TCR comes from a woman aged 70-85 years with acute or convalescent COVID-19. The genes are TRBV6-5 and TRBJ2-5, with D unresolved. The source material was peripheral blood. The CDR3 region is CASTSPGQETQYF. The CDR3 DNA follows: TGTGCCAGCACATCCCCAGGCCAAGAGACCCAGTACTTC.